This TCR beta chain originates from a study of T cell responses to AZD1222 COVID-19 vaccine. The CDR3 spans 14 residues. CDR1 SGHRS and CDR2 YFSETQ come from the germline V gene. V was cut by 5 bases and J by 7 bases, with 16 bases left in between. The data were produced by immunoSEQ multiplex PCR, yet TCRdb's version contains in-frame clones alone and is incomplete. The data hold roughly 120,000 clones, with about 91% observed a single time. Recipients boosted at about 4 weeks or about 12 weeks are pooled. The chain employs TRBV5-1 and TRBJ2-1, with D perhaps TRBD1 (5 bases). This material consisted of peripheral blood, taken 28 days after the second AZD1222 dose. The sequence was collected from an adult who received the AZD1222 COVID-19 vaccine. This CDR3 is CASSSAPGRNEQFF. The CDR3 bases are TGCGCCAGCAGTTCGGCGCCAGGGCGAAATGAGCAGTTCTTC.